This entry features one T cell receptor (beta chain) sequence. Its antigen is unidentified. The data were taken from a study of shared clonotypes between healthy human individuals. Findings of the study overall: Generally, naive subsets came out with larger estimated richness than memory subsets.

CD4+ cells were split into CD45RA+ naive and CD45RA-negative memory subsets. V lost 1 base and J lost 9, with 9 bases in between. The CDR3 spans 12 residues. From germline, CDR1 is MNHEY and CDR2 SVGAGI. Sequencing was performed with immunoSEQ multiplex PCR; in TCRdb, only in-frame clones are kept and a portion is missing. Of over 2 million clones in the sample, 90% to 95% were seen once. This receptor was taken from a man between 18 and 35 years old in good health. The specimen was naive CD4+ T cells sorted from blood. The subset: CD45RA+ positively selected. This chain joins TRBV6-5 and TRBJ1-1; a possible D gene is TRBD1 (5 bases). This CDR3 is CASSYWGGKAFF. The CDR3 nucleotides read TGTGCCAGCAGTTACTGGGGGGGTAAAGCTTTCTTT.